The source of this TCR beta chain is a study of beta chain features in type 1 diabetes. This CDR3 is 13 amino acids long. Germline V lookup: CDR1 GTSNPN, CDR2 SVGIG (reference sequence). Trimming took 7 bases from V and 6 from J; bases not matched to a gene: 9. Investigators reverse transcribed all isolated RNA, so they sequenced expressed TCRB transcripts. Average reads for naive, central memory and regulatory T cell samples were roughly 3.4 million. TCRdb's copy holds only in-frame clones and misses some; the assay was immunoSEQ multiplex PCR. Of 350,000 to 450,000 clones listed, over 13% are singletons. With respect to this clone: The antigen remains undetermined.

Whole-study findings and limits: Diminished insertions and augmented deletions at VDJ junctions characterized type 1 diabetes patients. For patients and controls alike, PCR might favor shorter templates to the same degree. Moderately but significantly shorter TCRB CDR3s were found in Type 1 diabetes patients in all four CD4+ subsets.

The V call is TRBV30, the J call TRBJ2-1; TRBD2 aligns across 7 bases. What was sequenced was naive CD4+ T cells from blood. This receptor was taken from a woman in her late teens or twenties in good health. CDR3 DNA sequence: TGTGCCTCAGAAGCGGGATACGTCAATGAGCAGTTCTTC. Translation: CASEAGYVNEQFF.